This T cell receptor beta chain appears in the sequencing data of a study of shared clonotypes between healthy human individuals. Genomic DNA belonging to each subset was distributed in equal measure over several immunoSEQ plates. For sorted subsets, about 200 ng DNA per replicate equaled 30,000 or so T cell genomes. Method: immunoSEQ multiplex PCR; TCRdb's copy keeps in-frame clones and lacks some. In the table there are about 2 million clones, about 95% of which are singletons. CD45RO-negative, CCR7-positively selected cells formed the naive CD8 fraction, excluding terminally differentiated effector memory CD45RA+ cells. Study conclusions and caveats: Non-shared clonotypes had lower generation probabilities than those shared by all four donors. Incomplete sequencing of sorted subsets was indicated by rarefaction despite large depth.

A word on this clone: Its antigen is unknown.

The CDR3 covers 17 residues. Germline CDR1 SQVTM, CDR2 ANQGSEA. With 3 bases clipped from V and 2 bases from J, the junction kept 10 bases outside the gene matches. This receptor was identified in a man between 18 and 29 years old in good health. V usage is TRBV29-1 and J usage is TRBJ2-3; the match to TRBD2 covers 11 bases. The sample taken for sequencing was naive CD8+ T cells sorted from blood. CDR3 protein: CSVDATSGRWDTDTQYF. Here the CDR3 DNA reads TGCAGCGTTGATGCAACTAGCGGGAGATGGGACACAGATACGCAGTATTTT.